The 20 T cell receptor beta chains below all came from one sample that was sequenced in a study of T-cell reconstitution after alpha-beta-depleted transplantation in children. Unique molecular identifiers tagged the TCRbeta library. MiXCR was run by TCRdb on the PCR reads, yielding one entry per CDR3 protein. The sample consists of a few hundred thousand distinct CDR3 sequences, 10% of them appearing once. The sample consisted of PBMCs from the stem cell graft donor, taken from the stem cell graft. Every receptor here comes from a human donor who donated a stem cell graft to a child with acute lymphoblastic leukemia.

The chain carries TRBV7-2 and TRBJ2-2, with D perhaps TRBD2 (5 bases). Germline V gives CDR1 SGHTA, CDR2 FQGNSA. The CDR3 consists of 15 residues. Between the trimmed V and J ends, which lost 5 bases and 5 bases, there was a span of 15 bases. The CDR3 here is CASSPGSSPTGELFF. The DNA for the CDR3 is TGTGCCAGCAGCCCGGGGTCCTCACCGACCGGGGAGCTGTTTTTT.

The J gene is TRBJ1-1, the V gene TRBV25-1; a possible D gene is TRBD1 (5 bases). CDR1 is MGHDK, CDR2 SYGVNS, per germline. The CDR3 is 16 amino acids. With 5 bases removed from V and 1 base from J, the gap between germline ends came to 17 bases. The DNA of the CDR3 is TGTGCCAGCAGTTCAATGCCCGGGACGGCGAACACTGAAGCTTTCTTT. It encodes CASSSMPGTANTEAFF. The complete variable domain, with remaining parts taken from reference TRBV25-1 and TRBJ1-1, reads EADIYQTPRYLVIGTGKKITLECSQTMGHDKMYWYQQDPGMELHLIHYSYGVNSTEKGDLSSESTVSRIRTEHFPLTLESARPSHTSQYLCASSSMPGTANTEAFFGQGTRLTVV.

At least ten counts were recorded for this clonotype. The V call is TRBV6-1, the J call TRBJ2-7; D possibly corresponds to TRBD2 (7 bases). Germline CDR1 MNHNS, CDR2 SASEGT. The CDR3 has 13 residues. The V end lost 7 bases, the J end lost 4 bases, and 14 bases lay between the germline ends. The CDR3 is CASMGGTLYEQYF. As DNA, the CDR3 is TGTGCCAGCATGGGAGGGACACTTTACGAGCAGTACTTC.

V is TRBV28 and J is TRBJ2-7, with TRBD2 matching over 7 bases. The V segment lost 2 bases and the J segment 0 bases; nucleotides outside the gene matches: 4. Germline V gene data show CDR1 as MDHEN and CDR2 as SYDVKM. The CDR3 is 15 amino acids. The CDR3 sequence is CASSLPLADSYEQYF. CDR3 bases: TGTGCCAGCAGTTTACCCCTAGCGGACTCCTACGAGCAGTACTTC.

About this clonotype: A much bigger clone sits one base away, suggesting this may be a read error. The rearrangement joins TRBV7-9 to TRBJ2-1; perhaps TRBD1 as D (5 bases). The germline V gene has CDR1 SEHNR and CDR2 FQNEAQ (reference sequence). This CDR3 is built from 12 residues. CDR3 coding DNA: TGTACCAGCAGCTTAGGGGACAATGAGCAGTTCTTC. This encodes CTSSLGDNEQFF.

In this sample, this clonotype turned up a few times. The gene calls are TRBV5-6 and TRBJ2-7; 10 nucleotides align to TRBD2. The CDR3 consists of 13 residues. Trimming at V came to 2 bases and at J to 6 bases, leaving 2 bases not matched to a gene. Germline CDR1 is SGHDT and CDR2 is YYEEEE. The CDR3 loop is CASSFLAGAEQYF. DNA of the CDR3: TGTGCCAGCAGCTTCCTAGCGGGGGCCGAGCAGTACTTC. Supplemented by reference TRBV5-6 and TRBJ2-7, the full variable domain reads DAGVTQSPTHLIKTRGQQVTLRCSPKSGHDTVSWYQQALGQGPQFIFQYYEEEERQRGNFPDRFSGHQFPNYSSELNVNALLLGDSALYLCASSFLAGAEQYFGPGTRLTVT.

This clonotype was picked up a small number of times. This chain's CDR3 is CSARDLTSGKTQPNNEQFF. The CDR3 nucleotides read TGCAGTGCTAGAGATCTAACTAGCGGGAAGACCCAGCCCAACAATGAGCAGTTCTTC. V and J are TRBV20-1 and TRBJ2-1; TRBD2 matches 10 bases. The CDR3 contains 19 residues. CDR1 and CDR2 from the germline V gene are DFQATT and SNEGSKA (reference sequence). After removal of 0 bases from V and 5 bases from J, the junction contained 16 bases not matched to a gene.

The CDR3 here is CASSLDGQGVRTGELFF. The CDR3, as DNA: TGCGCCAGCAGCTTGGACGGCCAGGGGGTGAGGACCGGGGAGCTGTTTTTT. The chain has TRBV5-1 and TRBJ2-2; TRBD1 aligns across 7 bases. This CDR3 is built from 17 residues. Germline CDR1 and CDR2: SGHRS and YFSETQ. V dropped 0 bases and J dropped 5; count of bases not matched to a gene: 10.

This clonotype was counted only a few times. The chain's CDR3 is CASSLSSGGLSSYNEQFF. In DNA, the CDR3 is TGCGCCAGCAGCCTATCTAGCGGGGGGCTTAGCTCCTACAATGAGCAGTTCTTC. The V and J genes are TRBV5-1 and TRBJ2-1; 11 bases map to TRBD2. CDR1 and CDR2 (germline): SGHRS, YFSETQ. With V trimmed by 4 bases and J by 0 bases, 9 bases remained unmatched. The CDR3 contains 18 residues.

This clonotype appeared many times. The rearrangement uses TRBV20-1 and TRBJ2-2; D is possibly TRBD2 (5 bases). CDR3 length: 11 amino acids. V lost 5 bases and J 6 bases, leaving 7 bases between the germline ends. Germline CDR1 is DFQATT and CDR2 is SNEGSKA (reference sequence). CDR3 region: CSAQRAGELFF. In nucleotides, the CDR3 is TGCAGTGCTCAGAGGGCCGGGGAGCTGTTTTTT.

The chain uses TRBV18 and TRBJ1-1; no reliable D call. The CDR3 consists of 13 residues. V was clipped by 6 bases and J by 0 bases, with 8 bases between them. The germline V gene encodes CDR1 KGHSH and CDR2 LQKENI. CDR3 in DNA: TGTGCCAGCTCGCCTCATATGAACACTGAAGCTTTCTTT. It yields the protein CASSPHMNTEAFF.

This clonotype was found a few times. The chain couples TRBV7-2 to TRBJ1-6; D might be TRBD1 (6 bases). This CDR3 region has 15 residues. The V gene's germline CDR1 is SGHTA and CDR2 FQGNSA. Trimming stripped 5 bases from V and 8 bases from J, with 16 bases between. CDR3 amino acids: CASSPGGAGDSPLHF. DNA of the CDR3: TGTGCCAGCAGCCCGGGGGGCGCTGGGGATTCACCCCTCCACTTT.

This clonotype turned up a few times. The chain is built from TRBV4-2 and TRBJ1-2; possible D gene TRBD1, 5 bases. V dropped 0 bases and J dropped 4 bases, with 15 bases sitting between them. Germline V gene lookup returns CDR1 LGHNA and CDR2 YNFKEQ. This CDR3 is built from 16 residues. The CDR3 coding sequence is TGTGCCAGCAGCCAAGATCCCCCACAGGAAGTCTATGGCTACACCTTC. This gives the protein CASSQDPPQEVYGYTF.

In this sample, this clonotype turned up a few times. The rearrangement uses TRBV6-2 or TRBV6-3 and TRBJ1-2; D is ambiguous. This CDR3 contains 14 residues. V was trimmed by 2 bases and J by 6 bases, leaving 13 bases between them. Germline V CDR1 and CDR2: MNHEY, SVGEGT. CDR3 residues: CASSYTRAVDGYTF. The CDR3 DNA sequence: TGTGCCAGCAGTTACACCCGGGCGGTTGATGGCTACACCTTC.

The V call is TRBV7-9, the J call TRBJ1-5; unclear D gene. Germline-derived CDR1 and CDR2 are SEHNR and FQNEAQ (reference sequence). V lost 5 bases and J 7 bases, leaving 9 bases between the germline ends. This CDR3 region has 12 residues. CDR3 sequence: CASSRPDQPQHF. Written as DNA, the CDR3 is TGTGCCAGCAGCAGACCCGACCAGCCCCAGCATTTT.

This clonotype was recorded at least ten times. This chain uses TRBV12-3 or TRBV12-4 with TRBJ1-3; D remains ambiguous. V was cut by 3 bases and J by 0 bases, with 9 bases left in between. The CDR3 has 15 amino acids. CDR3: CASSLDYRSGNTIYF. As DNA, the CDR3 is TGTGCCAGCAGTTTGGACTATCGCTCTGGAAACACCATATATTTT.

This clonotype came up many times. V usage is TRBV6-5 and J usage is TRBJ2-7; 9 nucleotides line up with TRBD1. The V and J ends lost 2 bases and 2 bases, in that order; junction bases with no gene match: 1. The CDR3 contains 14 residues. CDR1 MNHEY and CDR2 SVGAGI come from the germline V gene. CDR3 in amino acids: CASSYGTGPYEQYF. The DNA for the CDR3 is TGTGCCAGCAGTTACGGGACAGGGCCCTACGAGCAGTACTTC.

This chain connects TRBV12-3 or TRBV12-4 to TRBJ1-1; 7 bases fit TRBD1. The junction had 10 bases not matched to a gene; V was cut back by 5 bases and J by 7 bases. This CDR3 has 14 residues. The CDR3 spells CASSPWDSLFEAFF. Here the CDR3 DNA reads TGTGCCAGCAGTCCCTGGGACAGTTTATTTGAAGCTTTCTTT.

V usage is TRBV27 and J usage is TRBJ2-6; no clear D gene. The CDR3 is 15 amino acids. Looked up from germline, CDR1 is MNHEY and CDR2 is SMNVEV (reference sequence). Trimming took 1 base from V and 0 from J, leaving 4 bases between them. In DNA, the CDR3 is TGTGCCAGCAGTTTATTCACCTCTGGGGCCAACGTCCTGACTTTC. Protein product: CASSLFTSGANVLTF.

In this sample, this clonotype turned up a few times. V usage is TRBV6-1 and J usage is TRBJ1-2; a possible D gene is TRBD1 (6 bases). The V end lost 6 bases, the J end lost 8 bases, and 16 bases lay between the germline ends. CDR3 length equals 13 residues. CDR1 is MNHNS, CDR2 SASEGT, per germline. CDR3 protein: CASRPTGGLGYTF. CDR3 DNA: TGTGCCAGCAGACCCACCGGGGGCCTGGGCTACACCTTC.